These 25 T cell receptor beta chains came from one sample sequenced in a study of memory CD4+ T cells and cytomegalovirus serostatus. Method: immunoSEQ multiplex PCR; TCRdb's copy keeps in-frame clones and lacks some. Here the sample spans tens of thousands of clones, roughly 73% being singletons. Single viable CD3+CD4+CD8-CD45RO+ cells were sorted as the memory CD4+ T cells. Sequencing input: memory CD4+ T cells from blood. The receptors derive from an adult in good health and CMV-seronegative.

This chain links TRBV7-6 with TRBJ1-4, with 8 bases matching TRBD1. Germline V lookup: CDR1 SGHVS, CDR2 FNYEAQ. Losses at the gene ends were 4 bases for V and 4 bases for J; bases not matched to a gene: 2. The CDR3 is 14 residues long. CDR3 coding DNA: TGTGCCAGCAGCTGGGGACAGGATAATGAAAAACTGTTTTTT. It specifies CASSWGQDNEKLFF.

The chain's CDR3 is CASSLSGTSFEQYF. The CDR3 DNA is TGCGCCAGCAGCTTGAGTGGGACTAGCTTCGAGCAGTACTTC. The V gene is TRBV5-1, the J gene TRBJ2-7; 9 positions agree with TRBD2. This CDR3 comprises 14 residues. V lost 1 base to trimming and J lost 6 bases; unmatched junction nucleotides: 5. Germline V gene data show CDR1 as SGHRS and CDR2 as YFSETQ.

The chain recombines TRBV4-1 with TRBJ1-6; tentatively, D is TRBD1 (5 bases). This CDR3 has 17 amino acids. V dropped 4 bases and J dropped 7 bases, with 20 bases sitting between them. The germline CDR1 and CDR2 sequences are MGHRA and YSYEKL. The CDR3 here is CASSRDHSGRGNSPLHF. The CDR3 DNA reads TGCGCCAGCAGCCGGGATCACTCGGGACGCGGGAATTCACCCCTCCACTTT.

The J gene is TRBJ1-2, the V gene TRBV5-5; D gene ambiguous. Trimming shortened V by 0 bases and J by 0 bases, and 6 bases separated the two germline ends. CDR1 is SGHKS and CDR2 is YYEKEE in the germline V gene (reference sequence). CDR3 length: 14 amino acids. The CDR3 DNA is TGTGCCAGCAGCTTGGACAGATCTAACTATGGCTACACCTTC. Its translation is CASSLDRSNYGYTF.

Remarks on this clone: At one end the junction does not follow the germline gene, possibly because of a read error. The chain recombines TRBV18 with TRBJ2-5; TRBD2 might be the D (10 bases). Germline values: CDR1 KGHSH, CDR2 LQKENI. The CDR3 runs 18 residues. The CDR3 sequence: CASSPQGASLAGQETQYF. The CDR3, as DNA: TGTGCCAGCTCGCCACAGGGGGCGTCACTAGCGGGACAAGAGACCCAGTACTTC.

The CDR3 protein is CAWSDPGQGALKEKLFF. The CDR3 nucleotides read TGTGCCTGGAGTGACCCGGGACAGGGGGCATTAAAAGAAAAACTGTTTTTT. This rearrangement joins TRBV30 to TRBJ1-4; 12 positions match TRBD1. After removal of 1 base from V and 8 bases from J, the junction contained 11 bases not matched to a gene. The CDR3 is 17 amino acids. Germline V lookup: CDR1 GTSNPN, CDR2 SVGIG (reference sequence).

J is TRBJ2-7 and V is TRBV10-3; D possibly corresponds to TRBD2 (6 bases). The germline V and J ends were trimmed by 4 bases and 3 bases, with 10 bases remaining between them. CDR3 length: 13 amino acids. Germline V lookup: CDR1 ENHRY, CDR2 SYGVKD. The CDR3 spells CAISGGDHYEQYF. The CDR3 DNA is TGTGCCATCAGTGGGGGGGACCACTACGAGCAGTACTTC.

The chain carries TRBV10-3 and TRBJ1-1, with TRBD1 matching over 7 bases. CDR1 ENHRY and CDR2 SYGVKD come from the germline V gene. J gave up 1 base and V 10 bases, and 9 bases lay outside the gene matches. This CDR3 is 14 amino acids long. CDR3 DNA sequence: TGTGCCACGCGAAACAGGGGCGAGAACACTGAAGCTTTCTTT. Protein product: CATRNRGENTEAFF.

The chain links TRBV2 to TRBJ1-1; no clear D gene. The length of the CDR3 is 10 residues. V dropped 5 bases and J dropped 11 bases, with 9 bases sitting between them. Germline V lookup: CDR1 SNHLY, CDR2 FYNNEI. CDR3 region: CASSLKTAFF. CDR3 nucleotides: TGTGCCAGCAGTCTCAAAACTGCTTTCTTT.

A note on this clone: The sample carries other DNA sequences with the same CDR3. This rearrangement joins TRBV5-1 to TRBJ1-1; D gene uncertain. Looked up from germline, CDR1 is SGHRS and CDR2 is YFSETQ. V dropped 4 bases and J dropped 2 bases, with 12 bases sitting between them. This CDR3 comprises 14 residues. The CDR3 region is CASSPRTPNTEAFF. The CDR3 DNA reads TGCGCCAGCAGCCCAAGGACTCCCAACACTGAAGCTTTCTTT.

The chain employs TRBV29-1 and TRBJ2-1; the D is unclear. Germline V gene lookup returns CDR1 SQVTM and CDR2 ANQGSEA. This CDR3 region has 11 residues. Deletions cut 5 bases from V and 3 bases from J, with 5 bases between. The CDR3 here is CSVWGYNEQFF. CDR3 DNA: TGCAGCGTTTGGGGCTACAATGAGCAGTTCTTC.

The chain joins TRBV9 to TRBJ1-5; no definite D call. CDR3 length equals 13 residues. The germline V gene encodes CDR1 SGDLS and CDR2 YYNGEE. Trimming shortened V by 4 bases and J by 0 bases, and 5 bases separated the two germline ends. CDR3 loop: CASSSYSNQPQHF. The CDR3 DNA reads TGTGCCAGCAGCTCCTATAGCAATCAGCCCCAGCATTTT. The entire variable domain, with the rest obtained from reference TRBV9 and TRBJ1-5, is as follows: DSGVTQTPKHLITATGQRVTLRCSPRSGDLSVYWYQQSLDQGLQFLIQYYNGEERAKGNILERFSAQQFPDLHSELNLSSLELGDSALYFCASSSYSNQPQHFGDGTRLSIL.

The CDR3 sequence: CASRPGQPTVGNTEAFF. The CDR3 bases are TGTGCCAGCAGACCGGGACAACCCACGGTGGGGAACACTGAAGCTTTCTTT. The V call is TRBV27, the J call TRBJ1-1; D is possibly TRBD1 (6 bases). There are 17 residues in the CDR3. Germline V CDR1 and CDR2: MNHEY, SMNVEV (reference sequence). Trimming shortened V by 6 bases and J by 1 base, and 21 bases separated the two germline ends.

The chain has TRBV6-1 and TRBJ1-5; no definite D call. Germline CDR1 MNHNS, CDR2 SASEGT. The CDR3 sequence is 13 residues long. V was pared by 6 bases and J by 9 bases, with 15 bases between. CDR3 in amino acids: CASREDQDRPQHF. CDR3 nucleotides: TGTGCCAGCAGGGAGGATCAGGATCGGCCCCAGCATTTT.

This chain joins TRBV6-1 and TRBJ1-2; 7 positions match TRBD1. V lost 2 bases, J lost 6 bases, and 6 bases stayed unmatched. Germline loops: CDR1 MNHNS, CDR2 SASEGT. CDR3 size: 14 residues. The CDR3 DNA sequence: TGTGCCAGCAGTGAAAGGAGAGGGGGCAATGGCTACACCTTC. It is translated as CASSERRGGNGYTF.

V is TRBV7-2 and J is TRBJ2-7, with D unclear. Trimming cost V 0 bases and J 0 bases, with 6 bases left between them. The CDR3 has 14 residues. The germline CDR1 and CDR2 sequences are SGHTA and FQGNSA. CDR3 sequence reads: CASSLADHSYEQYF. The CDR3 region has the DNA TGTGCCAGCAGCTTAGCGGACCACTCCTACGAGCAGTACTTC.

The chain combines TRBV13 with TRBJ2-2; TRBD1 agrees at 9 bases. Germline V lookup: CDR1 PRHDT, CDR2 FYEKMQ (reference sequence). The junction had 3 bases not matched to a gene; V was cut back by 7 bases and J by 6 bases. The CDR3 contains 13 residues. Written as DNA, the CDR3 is TGTGCCAGCACCCGGACAGGGGCCGGGGAGCTGTTTTTT. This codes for CASTRTGAGELFF.

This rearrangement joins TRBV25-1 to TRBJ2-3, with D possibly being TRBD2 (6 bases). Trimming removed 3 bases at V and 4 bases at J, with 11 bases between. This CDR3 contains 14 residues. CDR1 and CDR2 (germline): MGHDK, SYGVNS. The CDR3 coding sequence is TGTGCCAGCAGTGATTCTAGCGTCGCAGATACGCAGTATTTT. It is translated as CASSDSSVADTQYF.

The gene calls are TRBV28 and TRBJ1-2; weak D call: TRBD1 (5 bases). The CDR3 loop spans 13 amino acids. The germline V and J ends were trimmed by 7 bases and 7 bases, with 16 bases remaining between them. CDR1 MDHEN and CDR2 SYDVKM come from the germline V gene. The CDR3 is CASNGGSDFGYTF. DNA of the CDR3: TGTGCCAGCAACGGGGGTTCTGATTTTGGCTACACCTTC.

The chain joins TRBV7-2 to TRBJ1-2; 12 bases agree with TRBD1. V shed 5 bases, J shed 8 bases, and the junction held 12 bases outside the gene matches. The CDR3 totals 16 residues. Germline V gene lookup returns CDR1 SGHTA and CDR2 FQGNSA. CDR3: CASSLNPGQGAGGYTF. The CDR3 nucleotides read TGTGCCAGCAGCCTAAATCCGGGACAGGGGGCTGGAGGCTACACCTTC.

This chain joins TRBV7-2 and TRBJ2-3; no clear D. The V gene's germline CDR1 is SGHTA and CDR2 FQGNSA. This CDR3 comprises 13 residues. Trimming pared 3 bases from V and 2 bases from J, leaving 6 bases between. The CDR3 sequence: CASSLAPTDTQYF. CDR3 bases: TGTGCCAGCAGCTTGGCCCCCACAGATACGCAGTATTTT. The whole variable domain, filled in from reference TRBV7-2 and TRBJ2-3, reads GAGVSQSPSNKVTEKGKDVELRCDPISGHTALYWYRQSLGQGLEFLIYFQGNSAPDKSGLPSDRFSAERTGGSVSTLTIQRTQQEDSAVYLCASSLAPTDTQYFGPGTRLTVL.

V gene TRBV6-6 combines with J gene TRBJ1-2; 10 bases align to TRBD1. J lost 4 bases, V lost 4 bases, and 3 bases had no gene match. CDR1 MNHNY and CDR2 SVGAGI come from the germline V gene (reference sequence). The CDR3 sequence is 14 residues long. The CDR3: CASSWTGGAYGYTF. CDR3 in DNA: TGTGCCAGCAGTTGGACAGGGGGGGCCTATGGCTACACCTTC.

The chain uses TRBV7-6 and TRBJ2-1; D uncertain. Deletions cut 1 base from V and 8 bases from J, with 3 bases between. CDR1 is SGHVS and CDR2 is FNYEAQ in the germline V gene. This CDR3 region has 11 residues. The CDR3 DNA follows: TGTGCCAGCAGCTTAGTGGATGAGCAGTTCTTC. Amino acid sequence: CASSLVDEQFF.

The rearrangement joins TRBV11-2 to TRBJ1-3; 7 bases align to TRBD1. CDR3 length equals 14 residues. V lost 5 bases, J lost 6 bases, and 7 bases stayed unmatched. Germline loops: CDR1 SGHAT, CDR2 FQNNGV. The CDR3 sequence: CASSLAGTENTIYF. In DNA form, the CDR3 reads TGTGCCAGCAGCCTCGCCGGGACAGAAAACACCATATATTTT.

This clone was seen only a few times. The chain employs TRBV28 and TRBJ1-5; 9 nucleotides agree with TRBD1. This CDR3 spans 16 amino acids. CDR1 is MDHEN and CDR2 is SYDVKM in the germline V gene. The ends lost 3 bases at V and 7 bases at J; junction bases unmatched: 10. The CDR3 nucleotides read TGTGCCAGCAGTTTCTCCGGACAGGGGAATTGGCAGCCCCAGCATTTT. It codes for CASSFSGQGNWQPQHF.